Detailed here is one T cell receptor beta chain. Its antigen is undetermined. With V trimmed by 5 bases and J by 7 bases, 7 bases remained unmatched. There are 13 residues in the CDR3. The germline CDR1 and CDR2 sequences are SGHDN and FVKESK. The repertoire was sequenced with immunoSEQ multiplex PCR; TCRdb's copy has only in-frame clones and lacks some. The table lists about 44,000 clones, less than 70% of them singletons. The data are from a study of cytotoxic CD8 clonotypes in ibrutinib-treated CLL. Study-level information: The patient breakdown showed about ten relapsed/refractory and around 16 treatment-naive cases, with 17 IGHV unmutated. Sequenced samples delivered averages of 255,043 productive templates and 87,000 or so productive rearrangements. Overall study results and limits: Ibrutinib response saw clonality rise, and progression saw it return toward baseline. Clonality at baseline surpassed age-matched healthy donors and tracked circulating CD8+ T-cell counts.

The origin of this receptor is a human donor with chronic lymphocytic leukemia. The chain is built from TRBV14 and TRBJ2-7; 8 bases line up with TRBD1. The sequenced sample was PBMCs, obtained after 12 months of ibrutinib treatment. CDR3 amino acids: CASSFGQGREQYF. CDR3 coding DNA: TGTGCCAGCAGCTTCGGACAGGGCAGAGAGCAGTACTTC.